This T cell receptor beta chain was documented in a study of blood T cell repertoires in COVID-19. Study details: Italy, Spain and the United States were the sources of the convalescent and acute COVID-19 samples. T cells, B-cell-depleted T cells, or PBMCs provided the cDNA or gDNA that served as material.

The CDR3 length is 17 residues. The germline V gene has CDR1 MDHEN and CDR2 SYDVKM. Germline trimming cut 2 bases from V and 4 bases from J; bases unmatched to any gene: 8. In the original workflow: The authors estimated nucleated cell counts from reference gene primer amplification. Assay used: immunoSEQ multiplex PCR; TCRdb lists only in-frame clones, some missing. V and J calls and clone size come straight from that table; D and trimming were deduced from the DNA. This table holds about 190,000 clones, around 80% found once. The chain links TRBV28 to TRBJ2-2, with 9 bases matching TRBD1. The origin of this receptor is a woman older than 75 with active or convalescent COVID-19. The material sequenced was peripheral blood. The CDR3 sequence: CASSLRKGQGGTGELFF. The CDR3 DNA reads TGTGCCAGCAGTTTACGGAAGGGACAGGGAGGCACCGGGGAGCTGTTTTTT.